Below are 5 T cell receptor beta chains sequenced from a single sample in a study of shared clonotypes between healthy human individuals. Generated by immunoSEQ multiplex PCR, the TCRdb table keeps only in-frame clones and is missing some. The sample includes approximately 590,000 clones, around 95% seen only once; the top ten take 0.11%. The naive CD8 population came from CD45RO-negative cells selected for CCR7, without terminally differentiated effector memory CD45RA+ cells. Sequencing was done on a sample of naive CD8+ T cells sorted from blood. The receptors come from a woman younger than 45 in good health.

V is TRBV13 and J is TRBJ2-5, with D possibly matching TRBD1 (5 bases). The last part of the DNA fits TRBJ2-7 better; the J call may be wrong. The germline V gene has CDR1 PRHDT and CDR2 FYEKMQ (reference sequence). The CDR3 is made up of 14 amino acids. Here the CDR3 reads CASSLAARVYEQYF. The CDR3 DNA follows: TGTGCCAGCAGCTTAGCGGCCAGGGTGTACGAGCAGTACTTC.

The rearrangement uses TRBV29-1 and TRBJ2-1; 16 bases agree with TRBD2. Trimming took 6 bases from V and 5 from J; bases not matched to a gene: 4. CDR1 and CDR2 (germline): SQVTM, ANQGSEA. The CDR3 sequence is 15 residues long. In nucleotides, the CDR3 is TGCAGCGTGGCCGGGACTAGCGGGGGGGACAATGAGCAGTTCTTC. Translation: CSVAGTSGGDNEQFF.

The chain joins TRBV28 to TRBJ2-7; D is uncertain. Trimming stripped 7 bases from V and 0 bases from J, with 22 bases between. This CDR3 region has 17 residues. Germline CDR1 MDHEN, CDR2 SYDVKM. The CDR3: CASTFVMGSRSSYEQYF. DNA for the CDR3: TGTGCCAGCACTTTCGTAATGGGTAGTCGAAGCTCCTACGAGCAGTACTTC.

V gene TRBV2 combines with J gene TRBJ2-7; TRBD1 agrees at 7 bases. Per the germline V gene, CDR1 is SNHLY and CDR2 is FYNNEI. The CDR3 sequence is 13 residues long. Trimming at V came to 2 bases and at J to 4 bases, leaving 2 bases not matched to a gene. The CDR3 region is CASSERDSYEQYF. The CDR3, as DNA: TGTGCCAGCAGTGAAAGGGACAGTTACGAGCAGTACTTC.

This clone was picked up one time. Here the CDR3 DNA reads TGTGCCAGCAGTCCGGTGGGACAGGGGTTCCCAGATACGCAGTATTTT. Amino acid sequence: CASSPVGQGFPDTQYF. The chain joins TRBV6-6 to TRBJ2-3; TRBD1 aligns across 10 bases. CDR1 and CDR2 (germline): MNHNY, SVGAGI (reference sequence). The CDR3 is 16 amino acids. J gave up 4 bases and V 5 bases, and 9 bases lay outside the gene matches.